What follows is one T cell receptor beta chain and its context. Its antigen is still unknown. These data belong to a study of Ad26.COV2.S vaccination and SARS-CoV-2 variants. Study at large: The study gave Ad26.COV2.S intramuscularly, once or twice 56 days apart. Findings and caveats of the study: Vaccine recipients posted higher spike-specific TCR breadth than their placebo counterparts. Reported findings describe substantial breadth in spike-specific CD8+ and CD4+ T cell responses following vaccination.

Indicated treatment: approximately 18 received Ad26.COV2.S at low or high dose, single or two shots; roughly five received placebo; per-sample allocation not given. Repertoires come from day 63 after the first vaccine or placebo injection. Immunization relied on an Ad26 vector, which expressed Wuhan-strain SARS-CoV-2 spike. This CDR3 has 15 amino acids. J gave up 2 bases and V 6 bases, and 5 bases lay outside the gene matches. The V gene's germline CDR1 is SGHAT and CDR2 FQNNGV. The repertoire was sequenced with immunoSEQ multiplex PCR; TCRdb's copy has only in-frame clones and lacks some. The sample has 410,000 or so clones, about nine tenths seen once.

This chain joins TRBV11-2 and TRBJ2-7, with 12 bases matching TRBD2. The sequenced sample was peripheral blood, obtained in a trial of Ad26.COV2.S vaccine versus placebo. This sequence was found in a person between 18 and 59 years old who received the Ad26.COV2.S COVID-19 vaccine or a placebo. The CDR3, as DNA: TGTGCCAGCAGAATGACTAGCGGGGGACCCTACGAGCAGTACTTC. Protein: CASRMTSGGPYEQYF.